A single sample is the source of the 8 T cell receptor beta chains below, sequenced in a study of monozygotic twins with cystic fibrosis. Produced via immunoSEQ multiplex PCR; TCRdb's table is partial and in-frame only. The profile covers some 25,000 clones, with roughly 96% appearing a single time and 2.5% to 3.5% taken by the ten largest. The sequencing input was blood. These receptors originate from a girl aged 2 to 10 with cystic fibrosis.

The chain is built from TRBV25-1 and TRBJ2-7; D gene uncertain. The V gene's germline CDR1 is MGHDK and CDR2 SYGVNS. This CDR3 region has 11 residues. V lost 1 base to trimming and J lost 5 bases, with 3 bases between them. CDR3 sequence (DNA): TGTGCCAGCAGTGAATTTAACGAGCAGTACTTC. Protein sequence: CASSEFNEQYF.

The chain combines TRBV6-5 with TRBJ2-1; D is possibly TRBD1 (6 bases). Germline CDR1 MNHEY, CDR2 SVGAGI. The CDR3 length is 13 residues. V was clipped by 5 bases and J by 8 bases, with 13 bases between them. The CDR3 sequence: CASSPGAWDEQFF. CDR3 DNA: TGTGCCAGCAGTCCAGGGGCGTGGGATGAGCAGTTCTTC.

The chain joins TRBV29-1 to TRBJ2-1; possibly TRBD2 for D (6 bases). V dropped 2 bases and J dropped 5 bases, with 19 bases sitting between them. The CDR3 covers 16 residues. Germline CDR1 SQVTM, CDR2 ANQGSEA. The CDR3 bases are TGCAGCGTTGAAAATTACCCCGGTAGCGGAAACAATGAGCAGTTCTTC. It specifies CSVENYPGSGNNEQFF.

The chain joins TRBV2 to TRBJ2-7; TRBD2 is a possible D gene (6 bases). Trimming removed 7 bases from V and 0 bases from J, with 13 bases in between. In germline, CDR1 is SNHLY, CDR2 FYNNEI. This CDR3 contains 14 residues. CDR3 region: CASTDGAGSYEQYF. Here the CDR3 DNA reads TGTGCCAGCACCGACGGAGCGGGCTCCTACGAGCAGTACTTC.

The chain combines TRBV6-5 with TRBJ1-2; D not certain. Per germline, CDR1 MNHEY and CDR2 SVGAGI. The CDR3 is made up of 13 amino acids. Trimming cost V 0 bases and J 2 bases, with 4 bases left between them. Here the CDR3 reads CASSYSGNYGYTF. The CDR3 DNA sequence: TGTGCCAGCAGTTACTCCGGGAACTATGGCTACACCTTC.

The CDR3 here is CASSQAASTDTQYF. The DNA for the CDR3 is TGCGCCAGCAGCCAAGCCGCTAGCACAGATACGCAGTATTTT. The chain recombines TRBV4-3 with TRBJ2-3, with no clear D. This CDR3 region has 14 residues. V lost 1 base to trimming and J lost 0 bases, with 5 bases between them. CDR1 and CDR2 (germline): LGHNA, YSLEER.

This clone was seen just once. The gene calls are TRBV5-1 and TRBJ1-2, with a tentative D call TRBD1 (5 bases). V gave up 1 base and J gave up 8 bases, with 15 bases separating them. CDR3 length: 14 amino acids. Germline-derived CDR1 and CDR2 are SGHRS and YFSETQ. For the CDR3, the DNA is TGCGCCAGCAGCTTGTTCGGGGCTGGTGAGGGCTACACCTTC. Translation: CASSLFGAGEGYTF.

The gene calls are TRBV6-6 and TRBJ2-7; D unresolved. The germline CDR1 and CDR2 sequences are MNHNY and SVGAGI (reference sequence). V shed 2 bases and J shed 7 bases, with 12 bases lying between them. The CDR3 totals 13 residues. The CDR3 spells CASSYVPVREQYF. The CDR3 DNA sequence: TGTGCCAGCAGTTACGTCCCGGTTCGGGAGCAGTACTTC.